The 6 T cell receptor beta chains below were found in one sample sequenced in a study of T and B cells in COVID-19 patients. TRB rearrangements were amplified by multiplex PCR with BIOMED2 TRB-A/B primers. TCRdb passed the multiplex PCR reads through MiXCR, listing each CDR3 protein once. Among approximately 6,000 distinct CDR3 sequences, over 25% were seen once, and the ten largest hold about 12%. Each TRB amplification used roughly 220-550 ng of genomic DNA from blood. The sample taken for sequencing was blood. The receptors stem from a human donor with active COVID-19.

This chain links TRBV19 with TRBJ2-7; TRBD2 aligns across 14 bases. The CDR3 is 15 amino acids. Germline CDR1 reads LNHDA; CDR2 reads SQIVND (reference sequence). V shed 7 bases and J 3 bases; nucleotides not matched to a gene: 5. The DNA of the CDR3 is TGTGCCAGTACCCGCGGGACTAGCGGGGGCTACGAGCAGTACTTC. Translation: CASTRGTSGGYEQYF.

The V and J genes are TRBV5-5 and TRBJ1-1; TRBD1 agrees at 10 bases. Germline V gives CDR1 SGHKS, CDR2 YYEKEE (reference sequence). CDR3 size: 16 residues. Losses at the gene ends were 1 base for V and 4 bases for J; bases not matched to a gene: 7. CDR3 residues: CASSLPGTGVVTEAFF. As DNA, the CDR3 is TGTGCCAGCAGCTTGCCGGGGACAGGGGTAGTCACTGAAGCTTTCTTT.

The chain has TRBV11-2 and TRBJ2-7, with D perhaps matching TRBD1 or TRBD2 (5 bases each). Germline V gives CDR1 SGHAT, CDR2 FQNNGV. The CDR3 loop spans 15 amino acids. V was cut by 3 bases and J by 2 bases, with 14 bases left in between. CDR3 DNA: TGTGCCAGCAGCTTCGGGACCTCCGTCCCCTACGAGCAGTACTTC. Translating gives CASSFGTSVPYEQYF.

By sample fraction, this clonotype is medium-sized. This chain uses TRBV30 with TRBJ1-6; D is unresolved. Germline CDR1 and CDR2: GTSNPN and SVGIG (reference sequence). V lost 5 bases and J 8 bases, leaving 13 bases between the germline ends. The CDR3 extends over 13 amino acids. The CDR3 spells CAWAAGRDSPLHF. As DNA, the CDR3 is TGTGCCTGGGCTGCGGGGAGAGATTCACCCCTCCACTTT.

DNA of the CDR3: TGTGCCAGCAGTGGGATACAGGGCGCGGATACGCAGTATTTT. Its protein is CASSGIQGADTQYF. The rearrangement uses TRBV6-1 and TRBJ2-3; a weak D match, TRBD1 (6 bases). The germline V gene has CDR1 MNHNS and CDR2 SASEGT. The V and J ends lost 4 bases and 6 bases respectively, with 14 bases between them. This CDR3 comprises 14 residues.

This clonotype was counted between two and nine times. V gene TRBV10-3 combines with J gene TRBJ2-5; the D gene is possibly TRBD2 (6 bases). V was trimmed by 2 bases and J by 6 bases, leaving 13 bases between them. This CDR3 has 14 residues. Germline V CDR1 and CDR2: ENHRY, SYGVKD. The DNA for the CDR3 is TGTGCCATCAGTGAGGGGGGAGGCGTCAAGACCCAGTACTTC. It specifies CAISEGGGVKTQYF.